The 10 T cell receptor beta chains given below trace back to one sample, sequenced in a study of T cell responses to AZD1222 COVID-19 vaccine. The protocol was immunoSEQ multiplex PCR, while the TCRdb copy is restricted to in-frame clones and leaves out a portion. The repertoire holds about 130,000 clones, with about 93% as singletons. The material sequenced was peripheral blood, taken 28 days after the second AZD1222 dose. All receptors derive from an adult who received the AZD1222 COVID-19 vaccine.

The chain employs TRBV5-6 and TRBJ2-3; D uncertain. V lost 2 bases and J lost 4, with 11 bases in between. Germline loops: CDR1 SGHDT, CDR2 YYEEEE. The CDR3 sequence is 14 residues long. CDR3 amino acids: CASSFFSSPDTQYF. The CDR3 bases are TGTGCCAGCAGCTTCTTTTCCTCGCCAGATACGCAGTATTTT.

The V and J genes are TRBV11-3 and TRBJ2-1; 8 bases are a match to TRBD1. The junction had 10 bases not matched to a gene; V was cut back by 3 bases and J by 6 bases. Germline values: CDR1 SGHNT, CDR2 YENEEA. This CDR3 has 16 amino acids. CDR3 loop: CASSLELETGGNEQFF. In nucleotides, the CDR3 is TGTGCCAGCAGCTTGGAGTTAGAAACAGGGGGCAATGAGCAGTTCTTC.

The chain uses TRBV5-1 and TRBJ2-7; D uncertain. Germline V gene data show CDR1 as SGHRS and CDR2 as YFSETQ. The CDR3 covers 14 residues. Trimming took 3 bases from V and 9 from J, leaving 19 bases between them. The CDR3 sequence: CASSSDNPGVAQYF. Here the CDR3 DNA reads TGCGCCAGCAGCTCAGACAACCCAGGAGTCGCGCAGTACTTC.

The rearrangement uses TRBV19 and TRBJ2-5, with 7 bases identical to TRBD2. V lost 5 bases and J lost 5; bases outside the gene matches: 14. CDR3 length: 16 amino acids. From germline, CDR1 is LNHDA and CDR2 SQIVND (reference sequence). The CDR3 nucleotides are TGTGCCAGTAGTCCCTATTGGGGGGGACCCCCGGAGACCCAGTACTTC. It is translated as CASSPYWGGPPETQYF.

The CDR3: CSVLPGLHSNYGYTF. Here the CDR3 DNA reads TGCAGCGTTCTACCGGGTCTTCACTCTAACTATGGCTACACCTTC. The chain couples TRBV29-1 to TRBJ1-2; no firm D call. The V and J ends lost 5 bases and 0 bases respectively, with 16 bases between them. The CDR3 loop spans 15 amino acids. Per the germline V gene, CDR1 is SQVTM and CDR2 is ANQGSEA.

The chain carries TRBV7-2 and TRBJ1-6; no firm D call. The CDR3 loop spans 14 amino acids. CDR1 SGHTA and CDR2 FQGNSA come from the germline V gene. V gave up 3 bases and J gave up 10 bases, with 13 bases separating them. The CDR3 bases are TGTGCCAGCAGCTTGATGGTAGGCGAGTCACCCCTCCACTTT. Protein product: CASSLMVGESPLHF. The full variable domain, its missing parts supplied by reference TRBV7-2 and TRBJ1-6, is GAGVSQSPSNKVTEKGKDVELRCDPISGHTALYWYRQSLGQGLEFLIYFQGNSAPDKSGLPSDRFSAERTGGSVSTLTIQRTQQEDSAVYLCASSLMVGESPLHFGNGTRLTVT.

This clone appeared once. The chain links TRBV24-1 to TRBJ1-5; weak D call: TRBD1 (5 bases). The V and J ends lost 5 bases and 3 bases respectively, with 10 bases between them. Germline loops: CDR1 KGHDR, CDR2 SFDVKD. CDR3 length: 14 residues. CDR3 loop: CATSAPGSNQPQHF. CDR3 sequence (DNA): TGTGCCACCAGTGCCCCAGGGTCCAATCAGCCCCAGCATTTT.

The gene calls are TRBV9 and TRBJ2-3, with D perhaps matching TRBD2 (5 bases). The V end was cut by 2 bases, the J end by 0 bases, with 10 bases between. This CDR3 region has 15 residues. Germline V gene lookup returns CDR1 SGDLS and CDR2 YYNGEE. As DNA, the CDR3 is TGTGCCAGCAGCGTGGCGGGTCCTAGCACAGATACGCAGTATTTT. It yields the protein CASSVAGPSTDTQYF.

This chain joins TRBV7-3 and TRBJ1-6; TRBD1 agrees at 7 bases. The junction had 11 bases not matched to a gene; V was cut back by 5 bases and J by 10 bases. CDR3 length: 15 amino acids. In germline, CDR1 is SGHTA, CDR2 FQGTGA. Here the CDR3 reads CASSPGQASGSPLHF. DNA of the CDR3: TGTGCCAGCAGCCCCGGACAGGCTTCGGGATCACCCCTCCACTTT.

The rearrangement links TRBV7-9 to TRBJ1-1, with D unclear. The ends were cut back, 1 base at V and 4 bases at J, with 10 bases in the middle. CDR3 length: 14 amino acids. In germline, CDR1 is SEHNR, CDR2 FQNEAQ (reference sequence). Written as DNA, the CDR3 is TGTGCCAGCAGCTTAGAATGGGGAGCCACTGAAGCTTTCTTT. It encodes CASSLEWGATEAFF. Variable domain in full (rest from reference TRBV7-9 and TRBJ1-1): DTGVSQNPRHKITKRGQNVTFRCDPISEHNRLYWYRQTLGQGPEFLTYFQNEAQLEKSRLLSDRFSAERPKGSFSTLEIQRTEQGDSAMYLCASSLEWGATEAFFGQGTRLTVV.